This is a list of T cell receptor beta chains from one sample in a study of beta chain features in type 1 diabetes. Libraries were prepared by immunoSEQ multiplex PCR; TCRdb keeps only in-frame clonotypes and omits some of them. The data hold around 250,000 clones, with less than 35% observed a single time. The sample comprised central memory CD4+ T cells from blood. The source of these receptors is a man aged 25-45 years in good health. The CDR3 runs from the conserved cysteine through the conserved F or W. D genes are given only for firm matches. Where a row states a size, it is once, few, many or the class of an expanded clone; other rows omit it.

TRBJ2-3,TRBD2,-,TRBV7-2,CASSSGLAGARTDTQYF,TGTGCCAGCAGCTCTGGCCTAGCGGGAGCCCGCACAGATACGCAGTATTTT
TRBJ2-1,TRBD2,-,TRBV6-5,CASSSMASGGPQQFF,TGTGCCAGCAGTAGTATGGCCTCGGGAGGGCCGCAGCAGTTCTTC
TRBJ2-2,-,few,TRBV30,CAWRVGNTGELFF,TGTGCCTGGAGAGTGGGTAACACCGGGGAGCTGTTTTTT
TRBJ2-5,-,-,TRBV7-9,CASSLTGSSGETQYF,TGTGCCAGCAGCTTAACAGGTTCTTCCGGGGAGACCCAGTACTTC
TRBJ1-6,TRBD1,-,TRBV30,CAWMTGTTLHF,TGTGCCTGGATGACAGGGACGACCCTCCACTTT
TRBJ1-2,-,few,TRBV4-3,CASSQDMITGYYGYTF,TGCGCCAGCAGCCAAGACATGATTACGGGATACTATGGCTACACCTTC
TRBJ2-2,-,-,TRBV15,CATSSERTRTGELFF,TGTGCCACCAGCAGCGAAAGGACCAGGACCGGGGAGCTGTTTTTT
TRBJ2-3,TRBD1,few,TRBV5-6,CASSFGTATDTQYF,TGTGCCAGCAGCTTCGGGACAGCCACAGATACGCAGTATTTT
TRBJ2-6,-,-,TRBV30,CAWNPRGAGANVLTF,TGTGCCTGGAACCCACGGGGCGCTGGGGCCAACGTCCTGACTTTC
TRBJ2-7,-,few,TRBV27,CASSYRLAKGYEQYF,TGTGCCAGCAGTTACCGCCTCGCAAAGGGATACGAGCAGTACTTC
TRBJ2-7,TRBD2,-,TRBV6-6,CASSYRGSGRVEQYF,TGTGCCAGCAGTTACCGGGGGAGCGGGAGGGTCGAGCAGTACTTC
TRBJ2-1,TRBD1,few,TRBV7-8,CASSWDSSYNEQFF,TGTGCCAGCAGCTGGGACAGCTCCTACAATGAGCAGTTCTTC
TRBJ2-5,-,-,TRBV10-3,CAISESGRIQETQYF,TGTGCCATCAGTGAGTCGGGACGGATCCAAGAGACCCAGTACTTC
TRBJ2-1,-,few,TRBV7-9,CASSPVWRDRAYNEQFF,TGTGCCAGCAGCCCAGTATGGCGGGACCGCGCCTACAATGAGCAGTTCTTC
TRBJ1-1,-,few,TRBV30,CAWSPAVWENTEAFF,TGTGCCTGGAGCCCCGCCGTATGGGAGAACACTGAAGCTTTCTTT
TRBJ2-7,-,-,TRBV6-5,CASSYSTAGAYEQYF,TGTGCCAGCAGTTACTCGACGGCAGGTGCCTACGAGCAGTACTTC
TRBJ1-2,-,few,TRBV4-3,CASSQDTGAGGYGYTF,TGCGCCAGCAGCCAAGATACAGGTGCAGGCGGATATGGCTACACCTTC
TRBJ2-1,-,-,TRBV2,CASDGNNEQFF,TGTGCCAGTGACGGGAACAATGAGCAGTTCTTC
TRBJ2-1,TRBD1,few,TRBV30,CAWSVGQAYNEQFF,TGTGCCTGGAGTGTAGGACAGGCTTACAATGAGCAGTTCTTC
TRBJ2-7,TRBD2,few,TRBV7-6,CASSPRTSGGYEQYF,TGTGCCAGCAGCCCACGGACTAGCGGAGGGTACGAGCAGTACTTC
TRBJ2-7,TRBD1,-,TRBV13,CASSTWTGERDEQYF,TGTGCCAGCAGCACATGGACAGGGGAGAGGGACGAGCAGTACTTC
TRBJ1-1,-,few,TRBV30,CAWSLLRTDMNTEAFF,TGTGCCTGGAGTTTGCTCAGGACAGACATGAACACTGAAGCTTTCTTT
TRBJ1-2,TRBD1,few,TRBV5-5,CASSSRQGSNYGYTF,TGTGCCAGCAGCAGCAGACAGGGATCTAACTATGGCTACACCTTC
TRBJ1-2,-,-,TRBV5-4,CASSPDHRSGYTF,TGTGCCAGCAGCCCGGACCATAGGAGTGGCTACACCTTC
TRBJ1-5,-,-,TRBV9,CASSVEKEGPQHF,TGTGCCAGCAGCGTAGAGAAGGAGGGGCCCCAGCATTTT
TRBJ2-3,-,few,TRBV6-5,CASSYLGRRNTQYF,TGTGCCAGCAGTTACTTGGGGAGGAGAAATACGCAGTATTTT
TRBJ1-1,-,-,TRBV30,CAWGSRGTEAFF,TGTGCCTGGGGTTCGCGGGGTACTGAAGCTTTCTTT
TRBJ1-4,TRBD1,-,TRBV14,CASSLRTGTNEKLFF,TGTGCCAGCAGCCTAAGGACAGGAACAAATGAAAAACTGTTTTTT
TRBJ2-1,-,-,TRBV7-2,CASSLKYRMDYNEQFF,TGTGCCAGCAGCTTAAAATACAGGATGGATTACAATGAGCAGTTCTTC
TRBJ1-1,TRBD1,few,TRBV29-1,CSGGQENTEAFF,TGCAGCGGGGGACAGGAGAACACTGAAGCTTTCTTT
TRBJ1-2,TRBD1,-,TRBV30,CAWNAGQGAYGYTF,TGTGCCTGGAATGCTGGCCAGGGGGCTTACGGCTACACCTTC
TRBJ2-5,-,few,TRBV5-6,CASSRGEGFQETQYF,TGTGCCAGCAGCCGAGGAGAGGGTTTCCAAGAGACCCAGTACTTC
TRBJ2-5,TRBD2,few,TRBV5-1,CASSSGPPLSASGGARGETQYF,TGCGCCAGCAGCTCTGGGCCCCCCTTATCGGCTAGCGGGGGGGCCCGGGGAGAGACCCAGTACTTC